A selection of T cell receptor beta chains follows, all from one sample in a study of cytomegalovirus exposure and HLA in healthy donors. Some clones are missing from TCRdb's copy, which holds only in-frame ones; the method was immunoSEQ multiplex PCR. Of about 140,000 clones detected, 76% appear once; the ten largest clones hold around 1.9%. The sequencing sample was made of PBMCs. These TCRs come from a man aged 35 to 55 in good health and CMV-seronegative. Each CDR3 is given with its conserved first and last residue. The D gene is left open where the match is weak. Rows may omit the clone size; those that give it use once, few, many or a size class.

V: TRBV20-1; D: -; J: TRBJ1-1; size: -; DNA: TGCAGTGCTACCCGGGAAAATGAAGCTTTCTTT; CDR3: CSATRENEAFF
V: TRBV5-4; D: -; J: TRBJ2-3; size: few; DNA: TGTGCCAGCAGCTTGTCGGGCACAGATACGCAGTATTTT; CDR3: CASSLSGTDTQYF
V: TRBV7-8; D: -; J: TRBJ1-4; size: few; DNA: TGTGCCAGCAGCCTCGATGACAGAGCTAATGAAAAACTGTTTTTT; CDR3: CASSLDDRANEKLFF
V: TRBV28; D: TRBD2; J: TRBJ2-3; size: -; DNA: TGTGCCAGCAGTTTACCGTTACTAGCGGGAAGCACAGATACGCAGTATTTT; CDR3: CASSLPLLAGSTDTQYF
V: TRBV7-8; D: -; J: TRBJ1-1; size: -; DNA: TGTGCCAGCAGGCAGTGGGAGGACACTGAAGCTTTCTTT; CDR3: CASRQWEDTEAFF
V: TRBV27; D: TRBD1; J: TRBJ2-5; size: few; DNA: TGTGCCAGCAGGAGGACAGGGTTGACGCAAGAGACCCAGTACTTC; CDR3: CASRRTGLTQETQYF
V: TRBV30; D: -; J: TRBJ1-3; size: -; DNA: TGTGCCGGCCGGACAGCGACTGGAAACACCATATATTTT; CDR3: CAGRTATGNTIYF
V: TRBV28; D: -; J: TRBJ2-7; size: -; DNA: TGTGCCAGCAGTTTGGACCACCTCGGGGCCTACGAGCAGTACTTC; CDR3: CASSLDHLGAYEQYF
V: TRBV5-6; D: -; J: TRBJ2-3; size: -; DNA: TGTGCCAGCAGCTTTTGGCGGGGGCCCCGCACAGATACGCAGTATTTT; CDR3: CASSFWRGPRTDTQYF
V: TRBV28; D: TRBD1; J: TRBJ1-5; size: -; DNA: TGTGCCAGCAGGGCGGGACAGGGATTGTATAATCAGCCCCAGCATTTT; CDR3: CASRAGQGLYNQPQHF
V: TRBV6-1; D: -; J: TRBJ2-5; size: few; DNA: TGTGCCAGCAGTGAAGCAGCGCAGGGCCACGAGACCCAGTACTTC; CDR3: CASSEAAQGHETQYF
V: TRBV2; D: -; J: TRBJ1-1; size: -; DNA: TGTGCCAGCAAAGAGGGTACTCAGAACACTGAAGCTTTCTTT; CDR3: CASKEGTQNTEAFF
V: TRBV5-6; D: TRBD2; J: TRBJ2-1; size: -; DNA: TGTGCCAGCAGCTTGGTCCGGACTAGCGGGACCAGCTACAATGAGCAGTTCTTC; CDR3: CASSLVRTSGTSYNEQFF
V: TRBV4-1; D: -; J: TRBJ1-4; size: few; DNA: TGCGCCAGCAGCGCAACCAGGGGATCTAATGAAAAACTGTTTTTT; CDR3: CASSATRGSNEKLFF
V: TRBV28; D: TRBD2; J: TRBJ2-7; size: -; DNA: TGTGCCAGCAGTTATGGGACTAGCGGGATCGGGGAACACTACGAGCAGTACTTC; CDR3: CASSYGTSGIGEHYEQYF
V: TRBV5-1; D: -; J: TRBJ1-2; size: -; DNA: TGCGCCAGCAGCTTGAGTGGGGCGAGTGGCTACACCTTC; CDR3: CASSLSGASGYTF
V: TRBV5-1; D: -; J: TRBJ1-1; size: -; DNA: TGCGCCAGCAGCCCCGGACAGATGAACACTGAAGCTTTCTTT; CDR3: CASSPGQMNTEAFF
V: TRBV11-2; D: -; J: TRBJ2-3; size: -; DNA: TGTGCCAGCAGCTTAGGGGGGCGGATCCCCGAGGATACGCAGTATTTT; CDR3: CASSLGGRIPEDTQYF
V: TRBV5-1; D: -; J: TRBJ2-7; size: -; DNA: TGCGCCAGCAGCCGGGGAGCCTACGAGCAGTACTTC; CDR3: CASSRGAYEQYF
V: TRBV5-6; D: -; J: TRBJ1-5; size: -; DNA: TGTGCCAGCAGCTTGGGCGGTTATAGCAATCAGCCCCAGCATTTT; CDR3: CASSLGGYSNQPQHF
V: TRBV4-3; D: TRBD2; J: TRBJ2-1; size: few; DNA: TGCGCCAGCAGCCAGGCTAGGGCTAGCGGGGGCAACAATGAGCAGTTCTTC; CDR3: CASSQARASGGNNEQFF
V: TRBV21-1; D: -; J: TRBJ2-7; size: -; DNA: TGTGCCACCCGCATATGCCCCGCCGGGACAGGGCCCCACGAGCAGTACTTC; CDR3: CATRICPAGTGPHEQYF
V: TRBV29-1; D: TRBD1; J: TRBJ2-5; size: -; DNA: TGCAGCGTTGATCTTGGACAGGGCAGGCGAGAGACCCAGTACTTC; CDR3: CSVDLGQGRRETQYF
V: TRBV6-5; D: TRBD1; J: TRBJ2-2; size: once; DNA: TGTGCCAGCAGTTACCGACAGGGCGACGGGGAGCTGTTTTTT; CDR3: CASSYRQGDGELFF
V: TRBV7-2; D: -; J: TRBJ1-5; size: -; DNA: TGTGCCAGCAGCTCGGGACACATAAATCAGCCCCAGCATTTT; CDR3: CASSSGHINQPQHF
V: TRBV5-6; D: -; J: TRBJ1-4; size: -; DNA: TGTGCCAGCAGCTTGGATACAACTAATGAAAAACTGTTTTTT; CDR3: CASSLDTTNEKLFF
V: TRBV6-5; D: TRBD1; J: TRBJ2-4; size: -; DNA: TGTGCCAGCAGAAGGACAGGGCGGAACATTCAGTACTTC; CDR3: CASRRTGRNIQYF
V: TRBV28; D: -; J: TRBJ1-5; size: few; DNA: TGTGCCAGCAGTTTATTACGGGGGCCCCAGCATTTT; CDR3: CASSLLRGPQHF
V: TRBV28; D: -; J: TRBJ1-1; size: -; DNA: TGTGCCAGCAGTCCCCTGGGGACAATGAACACTGAAGCTTTCTTT; CDR3: CASSPLGTMNTEAFF
V: TRBV11-2; D: -; J: TRBJ1-3; size: -; DNA: TGTGCCAGCAGCTCGCGGAGTTCTGGAAACACCATATATTTT; CDR3: CASSSRSSGNTIYF